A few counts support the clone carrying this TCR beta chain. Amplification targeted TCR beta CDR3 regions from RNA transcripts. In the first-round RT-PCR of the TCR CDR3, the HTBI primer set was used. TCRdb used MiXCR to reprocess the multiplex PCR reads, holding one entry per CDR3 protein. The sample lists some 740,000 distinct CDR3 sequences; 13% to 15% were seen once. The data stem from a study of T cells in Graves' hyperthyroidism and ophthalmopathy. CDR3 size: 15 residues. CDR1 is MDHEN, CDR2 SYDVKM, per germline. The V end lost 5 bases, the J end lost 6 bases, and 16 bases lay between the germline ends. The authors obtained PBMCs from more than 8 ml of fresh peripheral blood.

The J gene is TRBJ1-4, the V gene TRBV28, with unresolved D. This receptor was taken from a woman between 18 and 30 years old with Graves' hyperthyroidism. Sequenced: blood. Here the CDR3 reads CASSPISGLHEKLFF. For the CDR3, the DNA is TGTGCCAGCAGTCCAATATCGGGCCTTCATGAAAAACTGTTTTTT.